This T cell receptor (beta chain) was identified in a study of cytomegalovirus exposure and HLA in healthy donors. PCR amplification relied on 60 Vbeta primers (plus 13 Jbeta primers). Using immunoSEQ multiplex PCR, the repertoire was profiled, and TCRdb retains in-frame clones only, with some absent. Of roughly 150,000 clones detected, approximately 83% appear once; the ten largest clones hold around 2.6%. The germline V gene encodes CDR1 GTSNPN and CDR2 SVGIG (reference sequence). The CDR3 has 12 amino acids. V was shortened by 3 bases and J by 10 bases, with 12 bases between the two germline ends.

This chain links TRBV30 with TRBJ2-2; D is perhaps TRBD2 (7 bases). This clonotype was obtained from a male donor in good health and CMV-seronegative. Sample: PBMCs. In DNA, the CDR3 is TGTGCCTGGAGCGGGGGGCACGAGGAGCTGTTTTTT. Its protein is CAWSGGHEELFF.